This is a list of T cell receptor beta chains from one sample in a study of blood T cells in healthy people across ages. TCRdb re-called the 5' RACE reads with MiXCR, one entry per CDR3 protein. The table lists more than 700,000 distinct CDR3 sequences, 46% of them singletons. The sequenced sample consisted of blood. These TCRs come from an elderly man in good health. The CDR3 runs from the conserved cysteine through the conserved F or W. A D gene is named only where the DNA matches it firmly. For some rows the clone size is stated as once, few or many, or as a class when expanded; others skip it.

TRBJ2-7	TRBV15	few	NA	TGTGCCACCAGCAGAGATCCAGGGGTCGAGCAGTACTTC	CATSRDPGVEQYF
TRBJ2-1	TRBV5-1	NA	NA	TGCGCCAGCAGCTGGATTCGGGAGCAGGGGAATGAGCAGTTCTTC	CASSWIREQGNEQFF
TRBJ2-3	TRBV10-2	NA	NA	TGCGCCAGCAGATCCGGTCGCACAGATACGCAGTATTTT	CASRSGRTDTQYF
TRBJ2-7	TRBV9	NA	TRBD2	TGTGCCAGCAGCGTCGGGGGGACTAGCGGGACCTACGAGCAGTACTTC	CASSVGGTSGTYEQYF
TRBJ2-4	TRBV11-3	few	NA	TGTGCCAGCAGCTTCGTCGGGTCAGGGGAGCAGTACTTC	CASSFVGSGEQYF
TRBJ2-7	TRBV9	NA	NA	TGTGCCAGCAGCGTACAGGGGAGGTCCTACAATGAGCAGTACTTC	CASSVQGRSYNEQYF
TRBJ2-7	TRBV5-1	once	NA	TGCGCCAGCAGCTTAAGTGGTGACCGGAACTCCTACGAGCAGTACTTC	CASSLSGDRNSYEQYF
TRBJ2-5	TRBV9	many	TRBD1	TGTGCCAGCAGCGTAACAGGGGGCCAAGAGACCCAGTACTTC	CASSVTGGQETQYF
TRBJ2-1	TRBV10-2	NA	TRBD2	TGCGCCAGCAGTGAATCAGCGGGAGTTGTTAATGAGCAGTTCTTC	CASSESAGVVNEQFF
TRBJ1-2	TRBV7-6	NA	TRBD1	TGTGCCAGCAGCCCAGGGGGCGCGCACTATGGCTACACCTTC	CASSPGGAHYGYTF
TRBJ2-7	TRBV4-2	NA	TRBD1	TGTGCCAGCAGCCAAGACCTCGGGACAGGCCCCTACGAGCAGTACTTC	CASSQDLGTGPYEQYF
TRBJ2-5	TRBV20-1	NA	TRBD1	TGCAGTGCTAGGGATTGGGACAGGGGACACCAAGAGACCCAGTACTTC	CSARDWDRGHQETQYF
TRBJ1-2	TRBV11-3	NA	TRBD1	TGTGCCAGCAGCCCACAGGGGGCGAGAGGCTACACCTTC	CASSPQGARGYTF
TRBJ1-6	TRBV7-2	NA	NA	TGTGCCAGCAGCTTAGATTTGGAGATGCCCCTCCACTTT	CASSLDLEMPLHF
TRBJ2-5	TRBV29-1	NA	TRBD2	TGCATCCCCCTTGGGACTATAGAGCAGTACTTC	CIPLGTIEQYF
TRBJ2-4	TRBV6-1	NA	TRBD1	TGTGCCAGCAGTGAAGCTGGACAGGGTCGAGGCATTCAGTACTTC	CASSEAGQGRGIQYF
TRBJ2-7	TRBV4-1	NA	TRBD1	TGCGCCAGCAGCCACGGGACAGAGGCCTCCTACGAGCAGTACTTC	CASSHGTEASYEQYF
TRBJ2-7	TRBV7-3	NA	NA	TGTGTCAGCAGCTTTAGTCGCTACGAGCAGTACTTC	CVSSFSRYEQYF
TRBJ2-5	TRBV7-2	NA	NA	TGTGCCAGCAGCTTAAATAGCGTCCAAGAGACCCAGTACTTC	CASSLNSVQETQYF
TRBJ1-2	TRBV7-2	NA	TRBD1	TGTGCCAGCAGCTCGTACCGACAGGGTAACTATGGCTACACCTTC	CASSSYRQGNYGYTF
TRBJ2-1	TRBV20-1	many	NA	TGCAGTGGGGCGAACCCTTCCTACAATGAGCAGTTCTTC	CSGANPSYNEQFF
TRBJ1-5	TRBV27	few	NA	TGTGCCAGCTCCCCCGGGGCACGCGGCAATCAGCCCCAGCATTTT	CASSPGARGNQPQHF
TRBJ2-5	TRBV7-2	NA	TRBD1	TGTGCCAGCAGCGGGAGACAGGGGGTCGTTGAGACCCAGTACTTC	CASSGRQGVVETQYF
TRBJ2-5	TRBV4-3	NA	NA	TGCGCCAGCAGCCCTAATTATGGAGAGGATAGTGAGACCCAGTACTTC	CASSPNYGEDSETQYF
TRBJ2-1	TRBV2	NA	TRBD2	TGTGCCAGCAGAGAACTACTAGCGGGAGGGATGAATGAGCAGTTCTTC	CASRELLAGGMNEQFF